The TCR beta chain described here comes from a study of blood T cells in healthy people across ages. A second PCR, run for about 7 to 11 cycles, used a sample-barcoded 5' primer plus a J-beta primer mix. Every sample gave at least 3 million paired-end reads containing CDR3. TCRdb ran MiXCR on the 5' RACE reads and lists one entry per CDR3 protein. This table has about 930,000 distinct CDR3 sequences, around 29% appearing once. The germline V and J ends were trimmed by 5 bases and 0 bases, with 17 bases remaining between them. The CDR3 covers 17 residues. Sample donors were healthy Caucasian individuals that came from Russia, aged roughly 6 to 95. The same sample was also studied in work on T cells of mothers and their children.

The TCR originated in a woman aged 40 to 49 in good health. The chain is built from TRBV12-3 or TRBV12-4 and TRBJ1-3; D ambiguous. Sequencing input: blood. CDR3 sequence reads: CASSRTALLSSGNTIYF. CDR3 in DNA: TGTGCCAGCAGTCGAACGGCGCTCTTAAGCTCTGGAAACACCATATATTTT.